The clone carrying this T cell receptor beta chain was recorded a few times. The antigen is undetermined. This sample stems from a study of T-cell reconstitution after alpha-beta-depleted transplantation in children. Overall study results and limits: One year post-transplant, T-cell counts and diversity were largely derived from T cells produced anew. The study reportedly traced alpha-beta T cells about two months after transplant to several hundred expanded graft clones. There were some patients whose high TCRbeta diversity at day 60 came from surviving recipient T cells and thymic progenitors.

Construction of the TCRbeta library involved unique molecular identifiers. TCRdb used MiXCR to reprocess the PCR reads, holding one entry per CDR3 protein. The sample records around 500,000 distinct CDR3 sequences, 20% to 25% being singletons. CDR1 and CDR2 (germline): MNHEY, SVGEGT. The CDR3 covers 15 residues. Trimming cost V 6 bases and J 2 bases; bases outside gene matches: 8. The material sequenced was PBMCs, mostly from graft donor cells, taken 360 days after TCRalphabeta/CD19-depleted stem cell transplant. The receptor comes from a boy in the first two years of life who had a stem cell transplant for acute myeloid leukemia, so the T cells may come from the graft donor. The rearrangement uses TRBV6-2 or TRBV6-3 and TRBJ1-1, with 8 bases matching TRBD1. The CDR3 here is CASRDYRGLNTEAFF. The DNA of the CDR3 is TGTGCCAGCAGGGACTACAGGGGGTTAAACACTGAAGCTTTCTTT.